The T cell receptor (beta chain) described here comes from a study of shared clonotypes between healthy human individuals. The wider study: CD4 naive and CD4 memory each took three plates per donor, while CD8 naive took two and CD8 memory one.

This clone was seen just once. No antigen is known for it. TCRdb's copy holds only in-frame clones and misses some; the assay was immunoSEQ multiplex PCR. The sample records over a million clones, roughly 97% being singletons. General study results and limits: Sequencing depth was a factor that was expected to affect clonotype sharing among donors. Genetic and exposure-history diversity was limited by the small donor number.

Trimming removed 5 bases from V and 2 bases from J, with 4 bases in between. The CDR3 runs 12 residues. The V gene's germline CDR1 is MNHNS and CDR2 SASEGT. This TCR came from a man aged 25 to 40 in good health. The V gene is TRBV6-1, the J gene TRBJ1-3; unclear D gene. The sequenced sample was naive CD4+ T cells sorted from blood. Stated subset: CD45RA+ positively selected. The CDR3 sequence is CASSQTGNTIYF. CDR3 coding DNA: TGTGCCAGCAGTCAAACTGGAAACACCATATATTTT.